This is a list of T cell receptor beta chains from one sample in a study of T cells generated in artificial thymic organoids. TCRdb reprocessed the 5' RACE reads with MiXCR, giving one entry per CDR3 protein. Of about 9,000 distinct CDR3 sequences listed, about 18% are singletons. Sequencing used naive CD8+ T cells from the thymus. These receptor sequences come from a human donor who gave cord blood stem cells for thymic organoid culture, a cardiac surgery patient who gave postnatal thymus, or a blood donor (not recorded which). The CDR3 runs from the conserved cysteine through the conserved F or W. A D gene is named only where the DNA matches it firmly. Clone size is shown for a subset of rows, as once, few, many or a class of expanded clone.

size | J | V | D | CDR3 | DNA
. | TRBJ2-7 | TRBV20-1 | . | CSYGPGLDEQYF | TGCAGTTACGGCCCAGGGTTGGACGAGCAGTACTTC
medium-sized | TRBJ2-3 | TRBV27 | TRBD2 | CASSLLTSGGSDTQYF | TGTGCCAGCAGTCTGTTGACTAGCGGGGGGTCAGATACGCAGTATTTT
. | TRBJ2-7 | TRBV7-9 | TRBD2 | CASSPGLAGYEQYF | TGTGCCAGCAGCCCGGGACTAGCGGGATACGAGCAGTACTTC
medium-sized | TRBJ1-2 | TRBV28 | TRBD1 | CASSLRGRAANYGYTF | TGTGCCAGCAGCCTCAGGGGGCGGGCAGCCAACTATGGCTACACCTTC
medium-sized | TRBJ2-1 | TRBV25-1 | TRBD1 | CASSDYRDRAYNEQFF | TGTGCCAGCAGTGATTACCGGGACAGAGCCTACAATGAGCAGTTCTTC
medium-sized | TRBJ2-7 | TRBV4-3 | TRBD1 | CASSQDATGKVYEQYF | TGCGCCAGCAGCCAAGACGCGACAGGGAAGGTCTACGAGCAGTACTTC
few | TRBJ2-1 | TRBV20-1 | TRBD2 | CSAIGLAGGGANNEQFF | TGCAGTGCTATCGGACTAGCGGGAGGTGGGGCCAACAATGAGCAGTTCTTC
medium-sized | TRBJ2-3 | TRBV10-3 | . | CAIRYFRATDTQYF | TGTGCCATCAGGTATTTCAGGGCCACAGATACGCAGTATTTT
medium-sized | TRBJ2-7 | TRBV12-3/TRBV12-4 | . | CASSLGLGRFYEQYF | TGTGCCAGCAGTTTAGGCCTGGGCCGATTCTACGAGCAGTACTTC
. | TRBJ1-1 | TRBV2 | . | CASSVGGRSEAFF | TGTGCCAGCAGTGTGGGGGGTCGATCTGAAGCTTTCTTT
many | TRBJ2-5 | TRBV6-2/TRBV6-3 | . | CASSEGNEETQYF | TGTGCCAGCAGTGAAGGGAATGAAGAGACCCAGTACTTC
many | TRBJ2-4 | TRBV28 | TRBD1 | CASSRGQGKAKNIQYF | TGTGCCAGCAGTCGGGGACAGGGGAAAGCCAAAAACATTCAGTACTTC
medium-sized | TRBJ1-5 | TRBV28 | TRBD1 | CASSSPGQGPYSNQPQHF | TGTGCCAGCAGTTCGCCGGGACAGGGCCCTTATAGCAATCAGCCCCAGCATTTT
medium-sized | TRBJ1-1 | TRBV5-1 | . | CASSWAKNTEAFF | TGCGCCAGCAGCTGGGCAAAGAACACTGAAGCTTTCTTT
few | TRBJ1-4 | TRBV12-3/TRBV12-4 | . | CASSRKPGHIGEKLFF | TGTGCCAGCAGTAGAAAGCCGGGACATATAGGTGAAAAACTGTTTTTT
medium-sized | TRBJ2-7 | TRBV28 | . | CASSSHPQTYEQYF | TGTGCCAGCAGTTCCCACCCGCAGACCTACGAGCAGTACTTC
. | TRBJ2-3 | TRBV6-6 | . | CASSYVAGPTDTQYF | TGTGCCAGCAGTTACGTGGCGGGACCCACAGATACGCAGTATTTT
medium-sized | TRBJ1-2 | TRBV9 | . | CASSTGYGYTF | TGTGCCAGCAGCACAGGGTACGGCTACACCTTC
medium-sized | TRBJ2-3 | TRBV7-9 | . | CASSLDKRQPTDTQYF | TGTGCCAGCAGCTTAGATAAGCGGCAGCCCACAGATACGCAGTATTTT
medium-sized | TRBJ2-2 | TRBV24-1 | . | CATSDHKSPREGTGELFF | TGTGCCACCAGTGACCATAAAAGTCCCAGGGAAGGGACCGGGGAGCTGTTTTTT